These 4 T cell receptor beta chains share one sample of origin, sequenced in a study of cytomegalovirus exposure and HLA in healthy donors. The PCR had 60 Vbeta and 13 Jbeta primers. The data were produced by immunoSEQ multiplex PCR, yet TCRdb's version contains in-frame clones alone and is incomplete. The data show approximately 93,000 clones, approximately 60% seen once. The specimen was PBMCs. These receptors were taken from a boy younger than 18 in good health and CMV-seropositive.

The chain is built from TRBV27 and TRBJ2-1; 9 bases are shared with TRBD2. The V and J ends lost 3 bases and 4 bases, in that order; junction bases with no gene match: 4. Germline CDR1 and CDR2: MNHEY and SMNVEV (reference sequence). This CDR3 spans 15 amino acids. CDR3 amino acids: CASSLASGMYNEQFF. CDR3 coding DNA: TGTGCCAGCAGTTTGGCTAGCGGGATGTACAATGAGCAGTTCTTC.

The CDR3 spells CAWSRGTQYF. CDR3 nucleotides: TGTGCCTGGAGTCGAGGAACCCAGTACTTC. V usage is TRBV30 and J usage is TRBJ2-5, with D hard to call. Trimming left V 2 bases short and J 8 bases short, with 6 bases between. The CDR3 spans 10 residues. Per the germline V gene, CDR1 is GTSNPN and CDR2 is SVGIG (reference sequence).

This clone appeared once. J is TRBJ2-7 and V is TRBV5-1; the D gene is possibly TRBD2 (6 bases). The CDR3 is 15 amino acids. V was pared by 4 bases and J by 0 bases, with 14 bases between. From germline, CDR1 is SGHRS and CDR2 YFSETQ. The CDR3 DNA sequence: TGCGCCAGCAGCAGGACTACGGAGAGCTCCTACGAGCAGTACTTC. Translation: CASSRTTESSYEQYF.

This rearrangement joins TRBV9 to TRBJ2-5, with D hard to call. In germline, CDR1 is SGDLS, CDR2 YYNGEE. V gave up 0 bases and J gave up 0 bases, with 3 bases separating them. This CDR3 contains 13 residues. For the CDR3, the DNA is TGTGCCAGCAGCGTAGACAACCAAGAGACCCAGTACTTC. It translates to CASSVDNQETQYF.